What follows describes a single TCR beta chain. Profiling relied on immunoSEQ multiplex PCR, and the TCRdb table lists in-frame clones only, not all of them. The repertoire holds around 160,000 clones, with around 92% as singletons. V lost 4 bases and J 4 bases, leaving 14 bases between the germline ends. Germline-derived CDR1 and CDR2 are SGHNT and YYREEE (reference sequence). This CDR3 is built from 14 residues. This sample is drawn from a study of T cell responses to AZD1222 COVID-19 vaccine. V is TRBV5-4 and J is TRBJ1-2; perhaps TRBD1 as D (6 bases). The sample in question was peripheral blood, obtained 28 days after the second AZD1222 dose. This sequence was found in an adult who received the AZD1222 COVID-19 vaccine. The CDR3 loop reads CASSRGGGTYGYTF. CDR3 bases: TGTGCCAGCAGCCGGGGAGGGGGGACCTATGGCTACACCTTC.